Listed here are 10 T cell receptor beta chains from one sample, sequenced in a study of response to subunit inactivated influenza vaccine (dated by TCRdb to the late 2010s). The method behind the library was RT-PCR. The run used an Illumina HiSeq 2500. The public reads were run again by TCRdb, first through fastp at Q25 and then through MiXCR, and only productive beta chains were kept. Each CDR3 protein appears once, grouped with its most common genes and DNA. The sample contains roughly 500,000 distinct CDR3 sequences, about 17% of them found a single time. The ten largest clones represent less than 4% of the sample. The sample in question was CD4+ T cells sorted from PBMCs, obtained 23 months after vaccination. All receptors come from a man aged 45 to 75 who received an inactivated influenza vaccine. Donor details come from another sample of the same person, matched by shared clones.

This clonotype was observed a few times. As DNA, the CDR3 is TGTGCCAGCAGCTCCTTCGGTCGCCACAAAAACATTCAGTACTTC. This translates into CASSSFGRHKNIQYF. This sequence joins TRBV6-2 or TRBV6-3 and TRBJ2-4; D gene uncertain. This CDR3 is built from 15 residues. Germline V CDR1 and CDR2: MNHEY, SVGEGT. V was cut by 6 bases and J by 3 bases, with 15 bases left in between.

This clonotype was seen only a few times. The V call is TRBV5-1, the J call TRBJ2-1; tentatively, D is TRBD2 (5 bases). CDR3 size: 14 residues. Between the trimmed V and J ends, which lost 6 bases and 6 bases, there was a span of 16 bases. The germline V gene has CDR1 SGHRS and CDR2 YFSETQ. The CDR3 DNA follows: TGCGCCAGCAAGAGGTCCGGGGTGCGCAATGAGCAGTTCTTC. It yields the protein CASKRSGVRNEQFF.

In its sample, this clonotype was seen a few times. The V and J genes are TRBV10-3 and TRBJ1-5; 8 bases match TRBD1. V lost 10 bases, J lost 1 base, and 3 bases stayed unmatched. This CDR3 spans 13 amino acids. The V gene's germline CDR1 is ENHRY and CDR2 SYGVKD. The CDR3 DNA reads TGTGCCACGCGACAGGGGAGCAATCAGCCCCAGCATTTT. This gives the protein CATRQGSNQPQHF.

This clonotype occurred a few times. V and J are TRBV5-1 and TRBJ1-2, with 8 bases that match TRBD1. The CDR3 has 14 residues. V shed 3 bases, J shed 5 bases, and the junction held 6 bases outside the gene matches. Looked up from germline, CDR1 is SGHRS and CDR2 is YFSETQ. CDR3 in DNA: TGCGCCAGCAGCTCCGCACAGGGGGAGTATGGCTACACCTTC. This sequence encodes CASSSAQGEYGYTF.

Ten or more counts support this clonotype. The chain employs TRBV24-1 and TRBJ2-1; D possibly corresponds to TRBD1 (5 bases). Trimming pared 3 bases from V and 6 bases from J, leaving 14 bases between. Germline V gives CDR1 KGHDR, CDR2 SFDVKD. The CDR3 loop spans 15 amino acids. CDR3 sequence: CATSDPGPQGNEQFF. CDR3 in DNA: TGTGCCACCAGTGATCCCGGCCCCCAGGGCAATGAGCAGTTCTTC.

The chain joins TRBV28 to TRBJ1-5; D is uncertain. The germline V and J ends were trimmed by 5 bases and 2 bases, with 13 bases remaining between them. The germline V gene encodes CDR1 MDHEN and CDR2 SYDVKM. The CDR3 is 15 residues long. In DNA, the CDR3 is TGTGCCAGCAGTGCCAATTTTGCTGGCAATCAGCCCCAGCATTTT. This encodes CASSANFAGNQPQHF.

This chain links TRBV7-8 with TRBJ1-6; no definite D call. The CDR3 is made up of 16 amino acids. Trimming pared 0 bases from V and 8 bases from J, leaving 14 bases between. The germline gives CDR1 SGHVS, CDR2 FQNEAQ. CDR3 DNA sequence: TGTGCCAGCAGCTTAGCCCGCCAGGCCCAATATTCACCCCTCCACTTT. Amino acids: CASSLARQAQYSPLHF.

This clonotype was found a few times. V and J are TRBV12-3 or TRBV12-4 and TRBJ2-3, with D tentatively TRBD1 or TRBD2 (7 bases each). The CDR3 contains 18 residues. V was trimmed by 1 base and J by 1 base, leaving 18 bases between them. DNA for the CDR3: TGTGCCAGCAGTTTAGGATCAGGGGGGGGGCTGGGCACAGATACGCAGTATTTT. It yields the protein CASSLGSGGGLGTDTQYF.

This clonotype was seen only a few times. The chain employs TRBV12-3 or TRBV12-4 and TRBJ1-1; D call uncertain. Trimming cost V 5 bases and J 10 bases, with 14 bases left between them. The CDR3 is made up of 12 amino acids. The DNA for the CDR3 is TGTGCCAGCAGTGAAAGGGTACATCGAGCTTTCTTT. Translating it yields CASSERVHRAFF.

This clonotype was seen more than once but under ten times. The chain carries TRBV20-1 and TRBJ2-7; the D is unclear. CDR3 length: 13 amino acids. Deletions cut 6 bases from V and 2 bases from J, with 14 bases between. The germline V gene encodes CDR1 DFQATT and CDR2 SNEGSKA (reference sequence). In nucleotides, the CDR3 is TGCAGTGCCGTTGACTGGTATGCCTACGAGCAGTACTTC. It encodes CSAVDWYAYEQYF.